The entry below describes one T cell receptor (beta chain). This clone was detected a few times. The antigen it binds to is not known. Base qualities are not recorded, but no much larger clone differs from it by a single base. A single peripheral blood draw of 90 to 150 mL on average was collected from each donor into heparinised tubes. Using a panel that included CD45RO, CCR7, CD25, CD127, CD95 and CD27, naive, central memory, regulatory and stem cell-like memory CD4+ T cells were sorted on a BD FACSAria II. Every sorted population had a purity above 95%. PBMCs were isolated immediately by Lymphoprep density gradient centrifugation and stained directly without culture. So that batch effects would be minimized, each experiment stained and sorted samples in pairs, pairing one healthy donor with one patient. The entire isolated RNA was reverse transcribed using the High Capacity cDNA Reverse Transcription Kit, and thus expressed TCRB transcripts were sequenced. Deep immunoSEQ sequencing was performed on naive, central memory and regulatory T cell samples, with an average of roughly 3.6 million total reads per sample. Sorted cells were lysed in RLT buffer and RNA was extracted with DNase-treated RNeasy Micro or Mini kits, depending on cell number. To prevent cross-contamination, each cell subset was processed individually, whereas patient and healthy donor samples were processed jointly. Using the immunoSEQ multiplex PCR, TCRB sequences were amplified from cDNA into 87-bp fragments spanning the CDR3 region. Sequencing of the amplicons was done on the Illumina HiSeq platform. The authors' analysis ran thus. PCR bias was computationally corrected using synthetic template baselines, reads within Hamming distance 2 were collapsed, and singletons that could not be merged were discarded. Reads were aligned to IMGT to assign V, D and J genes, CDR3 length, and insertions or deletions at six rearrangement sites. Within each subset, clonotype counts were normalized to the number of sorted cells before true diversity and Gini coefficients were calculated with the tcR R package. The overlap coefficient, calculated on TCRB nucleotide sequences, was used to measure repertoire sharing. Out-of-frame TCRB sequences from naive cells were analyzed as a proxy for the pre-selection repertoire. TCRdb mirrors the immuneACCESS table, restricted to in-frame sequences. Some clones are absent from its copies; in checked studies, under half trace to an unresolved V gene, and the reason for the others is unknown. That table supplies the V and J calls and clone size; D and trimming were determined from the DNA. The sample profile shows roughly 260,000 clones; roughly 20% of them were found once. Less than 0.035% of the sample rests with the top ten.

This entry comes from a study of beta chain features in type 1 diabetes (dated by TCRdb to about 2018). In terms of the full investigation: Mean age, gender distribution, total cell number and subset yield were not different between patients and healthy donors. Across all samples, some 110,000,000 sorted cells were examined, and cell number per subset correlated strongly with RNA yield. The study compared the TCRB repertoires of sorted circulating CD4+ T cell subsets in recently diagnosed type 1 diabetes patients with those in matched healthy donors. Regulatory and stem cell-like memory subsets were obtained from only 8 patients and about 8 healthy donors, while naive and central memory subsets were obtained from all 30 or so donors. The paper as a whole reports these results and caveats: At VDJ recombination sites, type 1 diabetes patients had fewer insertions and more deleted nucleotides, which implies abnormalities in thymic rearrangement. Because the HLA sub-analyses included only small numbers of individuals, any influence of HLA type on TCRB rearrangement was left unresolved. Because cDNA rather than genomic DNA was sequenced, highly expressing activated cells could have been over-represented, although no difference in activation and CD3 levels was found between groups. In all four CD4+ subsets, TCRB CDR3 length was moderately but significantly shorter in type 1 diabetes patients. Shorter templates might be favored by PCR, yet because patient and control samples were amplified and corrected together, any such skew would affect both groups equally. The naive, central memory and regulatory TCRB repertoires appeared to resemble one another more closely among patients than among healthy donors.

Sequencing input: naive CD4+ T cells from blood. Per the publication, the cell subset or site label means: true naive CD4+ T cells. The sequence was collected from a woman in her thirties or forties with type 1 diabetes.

The CDR3 region: CASSRTGIASYEQYF. Read as DNA, the sequence is TGTGCCAGCAGCCGCACCGGGATCGCCTCCTACGAGCAGTACTTC. The sequence joins TRBV4-2 to TRBJ2-7; the D region possibly corresponds to TRBD2 (5 bases align). For CDR1 and CDR2, the germline V gene lists LGHNA and YNFKEQ. The CDR3 holds 15 amino acids from the cysteine to the phenylalanine. Only the CDR3 DNA stays, 45 bases, in frame from base 1. V lost 4 bases and J lost 0 bases; the stretch between them is 13 bases long.